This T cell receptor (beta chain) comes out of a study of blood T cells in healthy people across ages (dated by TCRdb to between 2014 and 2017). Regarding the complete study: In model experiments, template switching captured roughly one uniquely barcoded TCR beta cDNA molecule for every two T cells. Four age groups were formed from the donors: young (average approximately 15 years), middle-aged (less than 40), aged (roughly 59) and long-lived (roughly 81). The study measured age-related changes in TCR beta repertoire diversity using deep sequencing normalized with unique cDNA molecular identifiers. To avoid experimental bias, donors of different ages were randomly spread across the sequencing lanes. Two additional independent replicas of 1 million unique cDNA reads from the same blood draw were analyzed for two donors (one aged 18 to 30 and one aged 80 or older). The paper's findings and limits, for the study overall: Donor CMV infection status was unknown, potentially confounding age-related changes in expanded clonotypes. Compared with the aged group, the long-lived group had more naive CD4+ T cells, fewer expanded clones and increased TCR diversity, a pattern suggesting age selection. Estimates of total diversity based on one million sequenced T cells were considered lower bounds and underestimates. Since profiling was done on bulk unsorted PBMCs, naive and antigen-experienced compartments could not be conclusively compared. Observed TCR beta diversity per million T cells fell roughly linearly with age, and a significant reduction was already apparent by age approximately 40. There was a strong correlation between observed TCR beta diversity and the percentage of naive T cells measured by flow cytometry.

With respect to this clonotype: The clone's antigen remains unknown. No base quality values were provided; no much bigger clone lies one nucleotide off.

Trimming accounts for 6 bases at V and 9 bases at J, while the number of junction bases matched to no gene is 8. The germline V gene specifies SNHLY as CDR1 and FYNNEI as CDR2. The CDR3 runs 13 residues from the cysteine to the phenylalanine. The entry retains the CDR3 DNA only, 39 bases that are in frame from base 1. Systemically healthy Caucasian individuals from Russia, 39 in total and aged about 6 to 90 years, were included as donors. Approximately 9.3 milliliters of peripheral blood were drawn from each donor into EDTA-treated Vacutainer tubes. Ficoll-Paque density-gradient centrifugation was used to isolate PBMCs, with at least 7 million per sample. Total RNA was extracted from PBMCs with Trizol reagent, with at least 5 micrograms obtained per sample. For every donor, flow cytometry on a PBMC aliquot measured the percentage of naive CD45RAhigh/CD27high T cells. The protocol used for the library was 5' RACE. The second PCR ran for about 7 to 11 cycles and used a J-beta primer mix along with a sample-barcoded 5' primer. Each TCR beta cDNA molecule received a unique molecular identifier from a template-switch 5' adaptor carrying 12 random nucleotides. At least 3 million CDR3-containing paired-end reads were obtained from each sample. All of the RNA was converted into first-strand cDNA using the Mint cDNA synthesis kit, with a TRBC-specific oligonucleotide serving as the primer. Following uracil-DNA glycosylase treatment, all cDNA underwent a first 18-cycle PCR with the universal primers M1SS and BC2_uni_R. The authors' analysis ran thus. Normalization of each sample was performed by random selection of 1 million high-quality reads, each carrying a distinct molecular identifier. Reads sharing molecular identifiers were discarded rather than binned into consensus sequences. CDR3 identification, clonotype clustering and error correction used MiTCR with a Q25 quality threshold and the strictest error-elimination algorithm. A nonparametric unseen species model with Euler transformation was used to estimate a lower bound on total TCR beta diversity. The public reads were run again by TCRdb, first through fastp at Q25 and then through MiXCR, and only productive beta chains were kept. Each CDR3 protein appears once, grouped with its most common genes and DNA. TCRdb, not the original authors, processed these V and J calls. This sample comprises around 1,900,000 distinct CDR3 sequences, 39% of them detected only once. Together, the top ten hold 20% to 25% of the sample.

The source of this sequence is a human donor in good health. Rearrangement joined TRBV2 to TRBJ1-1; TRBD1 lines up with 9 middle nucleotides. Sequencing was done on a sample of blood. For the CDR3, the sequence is CASSGDRERKAFF. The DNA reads TGTGCCAGCAGCGGGGACAGGGAACGAAAAGCTTTCTTT.